Here is one T cell receptor (beta chain) with its context. Its antigen is as yet unknown. V lost 5 bases, J lost 0 bases, and 7 bases stayed unmatched. The CDR3 contains 16 residues. Germline loops: CDR1 SGHVS, CDR2 FQNEAQ. The record originates from a study of T-cell reconstitution after alpha-beta-depleted transplantation in children. General observations from the study: Some patients showed high day-60 TCRbeta diversity, which derived from surviving recipient T cells and thymic progenitors. Newly generated T cells supplied most T-cell counts and diversity one year post-transplant. About two months after transplant, alpha-beta T cells reportedly came from several hundred expanded graft clones.

Preparation of the TCRbeta library used unique molecular identifiers. TCRdb recomputed calls from the PCR reads with MiXCR, one row per CDR3 protein. The table has 190,000 or so distinct CDR3 sequences, about 6% seen once. V usage is TRBV7-8 and J usage is TRBJ2-1; TRBD2 matches at 7 bases. This specimen was PBMCs, taken before TCRalphabeta/CD19-depleted stem cell transplant. The sequence derives from a girl under two years old with combined immunodeficiency, due to receive a stem cell transplant. For the CDR3, the DNA is TGTGCCAGCAGCCCAGGCGGCGGGAGCTCCTACAATGAGCAGTTCTTC. Translated, it gives CASSPGGGSSYNEQFF.